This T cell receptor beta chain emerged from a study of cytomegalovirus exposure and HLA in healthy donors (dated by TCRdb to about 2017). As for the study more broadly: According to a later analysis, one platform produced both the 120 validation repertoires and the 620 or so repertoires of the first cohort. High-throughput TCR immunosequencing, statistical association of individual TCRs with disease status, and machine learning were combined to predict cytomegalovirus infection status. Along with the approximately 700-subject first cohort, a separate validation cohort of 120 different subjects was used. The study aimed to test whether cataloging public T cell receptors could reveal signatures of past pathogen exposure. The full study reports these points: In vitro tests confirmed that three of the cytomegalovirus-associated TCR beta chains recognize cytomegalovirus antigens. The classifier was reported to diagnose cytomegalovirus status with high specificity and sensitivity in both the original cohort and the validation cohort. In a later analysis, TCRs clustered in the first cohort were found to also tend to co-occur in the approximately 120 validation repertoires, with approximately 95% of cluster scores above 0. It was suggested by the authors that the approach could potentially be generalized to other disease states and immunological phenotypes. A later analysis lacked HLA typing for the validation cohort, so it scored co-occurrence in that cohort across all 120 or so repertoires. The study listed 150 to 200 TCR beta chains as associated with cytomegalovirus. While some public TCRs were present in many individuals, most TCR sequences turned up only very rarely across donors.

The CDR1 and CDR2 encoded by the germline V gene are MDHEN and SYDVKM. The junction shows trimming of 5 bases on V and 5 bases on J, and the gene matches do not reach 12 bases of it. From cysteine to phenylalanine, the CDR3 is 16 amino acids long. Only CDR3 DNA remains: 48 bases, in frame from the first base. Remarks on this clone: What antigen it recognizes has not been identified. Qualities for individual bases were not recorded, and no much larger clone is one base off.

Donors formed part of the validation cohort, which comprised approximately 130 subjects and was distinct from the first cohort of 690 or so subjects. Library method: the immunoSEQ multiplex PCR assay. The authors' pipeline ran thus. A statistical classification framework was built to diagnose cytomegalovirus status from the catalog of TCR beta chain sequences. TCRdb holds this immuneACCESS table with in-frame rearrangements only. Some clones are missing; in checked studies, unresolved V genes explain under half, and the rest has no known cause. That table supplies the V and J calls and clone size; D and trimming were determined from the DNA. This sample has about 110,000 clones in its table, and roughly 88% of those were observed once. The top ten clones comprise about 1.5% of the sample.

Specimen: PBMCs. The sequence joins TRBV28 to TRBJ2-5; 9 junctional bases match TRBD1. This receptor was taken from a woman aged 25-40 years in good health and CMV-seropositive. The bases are TGTGCCAGCAGTACCTCCGGGACAGGGTCGGGTGAGACCCAGTACTTC. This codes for CASSTSGTGSGETQYF.